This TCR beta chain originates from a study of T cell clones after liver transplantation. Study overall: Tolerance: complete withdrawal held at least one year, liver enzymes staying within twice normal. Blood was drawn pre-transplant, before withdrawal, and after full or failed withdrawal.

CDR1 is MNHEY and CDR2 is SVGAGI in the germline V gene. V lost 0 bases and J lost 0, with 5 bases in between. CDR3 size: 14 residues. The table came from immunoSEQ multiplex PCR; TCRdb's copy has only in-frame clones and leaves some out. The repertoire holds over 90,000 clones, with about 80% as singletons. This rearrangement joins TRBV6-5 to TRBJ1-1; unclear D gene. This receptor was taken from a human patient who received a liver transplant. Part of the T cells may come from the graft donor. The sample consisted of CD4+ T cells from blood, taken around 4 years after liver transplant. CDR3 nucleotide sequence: TGTGCCAGCAGTTACTCCCCGGTGAACACTGAAGCTTTCTTT. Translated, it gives CASSYSPVNTEAFF.